This T cell receptor (beta chain) was captured in a study of T cells in Graves' hyperthyroidism and ophthalmopathy. The study's findings and limits: Most thyroid clonotypes with frequency above 0.001 were detected in blood.

This clonotype was detected a few times. Its cognate antigen is unknown. V shed 4 bases and J shed 1 base, with 13 bases lying between them. The CDR3 extends over 15 amino acids. Amplification targeted TCR beta CDR3 regions from RNA transcripts. Using the HTBI primer set, a first-round RT-PCR was run on the TCR CDR3. MiXCR, run by TCRdb on the multiplex PCR reads, gives a single entry per CDR3 protein. The data contain 400,000 to 600,000 distinct CDR3 sequences, roughly 20% of them singletons. The receptor was isolated from a man aged 18 to 35 with Graves' hyperthyroidism. The chain links TRBV12-3 or TRBV12-4 to TRBJ1-1, with a weak D call TRBD1 (6 bases). Specimen: blood. The DNA of the CDR3 is TGTGCCAGCAGTTCGACAGGACCTGAGAACACTGAAGCTTTCTTT. Encoded protein: CASSSTGPENTEAFF.